This T cell receptor beta chain was captured by sequencing in a study of T cell repertoires in cytomegalovirus infection (dated by TCRdb to between 2018 and 2021). A note on the overall study: Because public TCR beta signatures pointed to carriage of CMV infection together with the matching HLA type, the HLA type of each donor mattered for the analysis. On the study overall, not on this receptor specifically: Carriers of CMV infection plus the relevant HLA type were discriminated by the cumulative frequency of public TCR beta family members in the study cohort and in an independent roughly 350-donor cohort. In the ex vivo response, HLA-C-restricted CMV-specific TCR beta clonotypes were dominant, and in two of eight donors the single most frequent clonotype came from this HLA-C-restricted group.

Sequenced on an Illumina HiSeq 1500. TCRdb trimmed public reads at Q25 via fastp, called clones via MiXCR and kept in-frame beta chains. Every entry covers one CDR3 protein and lists the most common genes and DNA from its rows. Recorded for this sample are around 110,000 distinct CDR3 sequences; around 9.1% of them occurred a single time. 31% of the sample goes to the ten largest clones. Measured from the cysteine to the phenylalanine, the CDR3 is 15 residues long. This entry keeps only the CDR3 DNA: 45 bases, framed from base 1. From a lookup of the germline V gene (reference sequence), CDR1 and CDR2 are DFQATT and SNEGSKA. Deletion took 1 base off V and 5 bases off J, with a span of 16 bases between the germline ends. Ten or more counts support this clonotype. The antigen it recognizes is unknown. No base quality values were provided; no much bigger clone lies one nucleotide off.

This TCR was sampled from a human donor in good health (CMV status not recorded). Some clones in this sample may be carry-over from other donors' samples. The sample taken for sequencing was PBMCs, sequenced either directly or after in vitro stimulation (not recorded which). The rearrangement combines TRBV20-1 with TRBJ2-3; possibly the D gene is TRBD2, per 5 matching bases. The bases are TGCAGTGCTAGAGGAAGCGGAGGAGCGAGAGATACGCAGTATTTT. Protein translation: CSARGSGGARDTQYF.